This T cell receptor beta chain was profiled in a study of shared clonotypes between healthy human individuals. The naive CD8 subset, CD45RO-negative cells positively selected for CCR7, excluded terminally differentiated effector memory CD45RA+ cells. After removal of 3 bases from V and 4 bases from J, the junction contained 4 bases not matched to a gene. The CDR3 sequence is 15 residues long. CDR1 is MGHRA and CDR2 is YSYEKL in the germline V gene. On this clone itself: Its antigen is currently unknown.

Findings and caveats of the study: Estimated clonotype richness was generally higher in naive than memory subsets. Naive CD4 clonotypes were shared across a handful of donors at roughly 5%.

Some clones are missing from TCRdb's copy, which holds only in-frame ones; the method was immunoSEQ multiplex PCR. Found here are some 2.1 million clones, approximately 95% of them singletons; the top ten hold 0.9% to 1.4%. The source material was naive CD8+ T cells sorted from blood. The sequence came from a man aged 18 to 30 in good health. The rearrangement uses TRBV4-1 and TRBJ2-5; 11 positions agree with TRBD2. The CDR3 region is CASSQGLAVIETQYF. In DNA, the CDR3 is TGCGCCAGCAGCCAGGGACTAGCGGTAATAGAGACCCAGTACTTC.